What follows is one T cell receptor (beta chain) and its context. The assay was immunoSEQ multiplex PCR, and TCRdb's table has in-frame clones only and misses some. In the table there are about 2,500 clones, 93% of which are singletons. This record comes from a study of graft-versus-host responses after intestinal transplantation. The TCR sequence derives from a human patient who received an intestinal transplant, so some T cells may come from the graft donor. The sequenced sample was PBMCs, obtained less than 20 days after intestinal transplant.

CDR3 DNA: TGTGCCAGCAGCTTAGAAGGAGTAGCGGACGATACGCAGTATTTT. This gives the protein CASSLEGVADDTQYF. V and J are TRBV7-9 and TRBJ2-3, with a weak D call TRBD2 (6 bases). The CDR3 sequence is 15 residues long. Germline assignment: CDR1 SEHNR and CDR2 FQNEAQ (reference sequence). The V end lost 1 base, the J end lost 6 bases, and 14 bases lay between the germline ends.